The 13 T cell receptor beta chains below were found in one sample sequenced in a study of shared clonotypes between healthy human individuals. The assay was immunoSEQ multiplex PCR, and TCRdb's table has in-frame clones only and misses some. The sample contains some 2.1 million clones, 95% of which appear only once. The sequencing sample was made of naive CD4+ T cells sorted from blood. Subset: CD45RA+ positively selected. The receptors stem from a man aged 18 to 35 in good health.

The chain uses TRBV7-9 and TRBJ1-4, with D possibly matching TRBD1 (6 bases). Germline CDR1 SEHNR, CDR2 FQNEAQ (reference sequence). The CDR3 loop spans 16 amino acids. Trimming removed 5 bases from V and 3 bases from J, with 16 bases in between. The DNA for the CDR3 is TGTGCCAGCAGCAGTACAGGGCGTGCAGCTAATGAAAAACTGTTTTTT. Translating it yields CASSSTGRAANEKLFF.

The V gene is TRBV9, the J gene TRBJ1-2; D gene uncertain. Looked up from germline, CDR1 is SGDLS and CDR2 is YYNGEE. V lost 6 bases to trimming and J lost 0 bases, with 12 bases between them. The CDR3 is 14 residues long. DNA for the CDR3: TGTGCCAGCACCCCCGCAGAAGCTAACTATGGCTACACCTTC. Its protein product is CASTPAEANYGYTF.

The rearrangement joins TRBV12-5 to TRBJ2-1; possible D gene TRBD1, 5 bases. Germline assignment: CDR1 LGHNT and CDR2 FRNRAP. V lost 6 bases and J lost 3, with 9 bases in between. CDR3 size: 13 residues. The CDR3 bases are TGTGCTAGTGGCCAAACAGGCTACAATGAGCAGTTCTTC. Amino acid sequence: CASGQTGYNEQFF.

CDR3 bases: TGTGCCAGCAGTGACTTTTCTCGCGGGACACTCCAAGAGACCCAGTACTTC. Its protein product is CASSDFSRGTLQETQYF. The genes are TRBV6-1 and TRBJ2-5, with D perhaps given as TRBD1 or TRBD2 (6 bases each). The germline CDR1 and CDR2 sequences are MNHNS and SASEGT. The CDR3 extends over 17 amino acids. Trimming stripped 3 bases from V and 1 base from J, with 18 bases between.

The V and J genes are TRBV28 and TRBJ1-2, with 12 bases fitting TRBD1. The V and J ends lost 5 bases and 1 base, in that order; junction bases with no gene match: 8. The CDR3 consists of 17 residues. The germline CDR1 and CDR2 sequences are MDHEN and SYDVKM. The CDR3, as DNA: TGTGCCAGCAGTCGGTCCGGGACAGGGGGCGGTAACTATGGCTACACCTTC. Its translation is CASSRSGTGGGNYGYTF.

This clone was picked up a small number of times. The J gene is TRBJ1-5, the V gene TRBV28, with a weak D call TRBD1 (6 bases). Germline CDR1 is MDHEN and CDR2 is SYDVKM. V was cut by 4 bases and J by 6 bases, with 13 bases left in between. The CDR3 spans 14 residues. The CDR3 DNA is TGTGCCAGCAGTTCTGTCAGGGGAAGTCAGCCCCAGCATTTT. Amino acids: CASSSVRGSQPQHF.

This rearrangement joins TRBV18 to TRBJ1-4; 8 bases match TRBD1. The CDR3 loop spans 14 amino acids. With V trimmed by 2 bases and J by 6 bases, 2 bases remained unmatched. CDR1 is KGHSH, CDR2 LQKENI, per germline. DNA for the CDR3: TGTGCCAGCTCACCAAAACAGGGGGATGAAAAACTGTTTTTT. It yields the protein CASSPKQGDEKLFF.

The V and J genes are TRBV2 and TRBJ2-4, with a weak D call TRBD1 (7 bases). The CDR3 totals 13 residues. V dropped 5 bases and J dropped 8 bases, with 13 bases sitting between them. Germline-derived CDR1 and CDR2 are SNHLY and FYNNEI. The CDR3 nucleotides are TGTGCCAGCAGTTTTCAGGGGGGTGACATTCAGTACTTC. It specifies CASSFQGGDIQYF.

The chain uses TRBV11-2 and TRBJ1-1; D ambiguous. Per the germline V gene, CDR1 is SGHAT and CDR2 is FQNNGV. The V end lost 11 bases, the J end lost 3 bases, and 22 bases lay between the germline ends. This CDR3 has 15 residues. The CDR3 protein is CASSLEGSGYTEAFF. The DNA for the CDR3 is TGTGCCTCCAGCTTAGAGGGATCTGGGTACACTGAAGCTTTCTTT.

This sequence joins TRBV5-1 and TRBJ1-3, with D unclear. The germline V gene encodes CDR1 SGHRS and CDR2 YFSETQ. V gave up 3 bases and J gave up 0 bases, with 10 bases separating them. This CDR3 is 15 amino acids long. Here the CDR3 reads CASSSAEFSGNTIYF. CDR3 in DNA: TGCGCCAGCAGCTCGGCTGAGTTCTCTGGAAACACCATATATTTT.

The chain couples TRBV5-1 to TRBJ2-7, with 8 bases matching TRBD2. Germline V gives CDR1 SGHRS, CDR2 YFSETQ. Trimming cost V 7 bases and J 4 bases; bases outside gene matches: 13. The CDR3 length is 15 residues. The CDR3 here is CASGKTGGAAYEQYF. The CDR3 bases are TGCGCCAGCGGGAAGACCGGGGGGGCCGCGTACGAGCAGTACTTC.

CDR3 nucleotides: TGTGCCAGCAGCCAAGCCTCACCGGGGCCAGAGGGTACGCAGTATTTT. Its translation is CASSQASPGPEGTQYF. The chain has TRBV4-2 and TRBJ2-3; perhaps D is TRBD1 or TRBD2 (5 bases each). CDR1 and CDR2 (germline): LGHNA, YNFKEQ. CDR3 length: 16 residues. V shed 1 base and J shed 8 bases, with 19 bases lying between them.

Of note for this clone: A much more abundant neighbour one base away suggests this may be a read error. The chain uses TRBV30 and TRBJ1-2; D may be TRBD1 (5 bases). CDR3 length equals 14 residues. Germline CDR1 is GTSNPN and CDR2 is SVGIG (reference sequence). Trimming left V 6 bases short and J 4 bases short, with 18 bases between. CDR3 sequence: CACSPGGSSYGYTF. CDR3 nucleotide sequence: TGTGCCTGCTCCCCCGGGGGATCGAGCTATGGCTACACCTTC.